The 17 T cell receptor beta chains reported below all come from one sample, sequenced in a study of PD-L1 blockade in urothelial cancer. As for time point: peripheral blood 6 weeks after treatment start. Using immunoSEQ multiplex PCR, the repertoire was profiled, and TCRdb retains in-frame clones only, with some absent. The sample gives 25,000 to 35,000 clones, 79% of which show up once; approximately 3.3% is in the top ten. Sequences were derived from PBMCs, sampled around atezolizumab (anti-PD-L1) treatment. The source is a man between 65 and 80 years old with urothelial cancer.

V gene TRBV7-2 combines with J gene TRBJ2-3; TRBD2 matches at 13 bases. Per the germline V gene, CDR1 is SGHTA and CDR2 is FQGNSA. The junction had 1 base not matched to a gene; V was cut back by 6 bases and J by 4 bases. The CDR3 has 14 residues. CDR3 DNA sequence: TGTGCCAGCAGACTAGCGGGAGGGCCAGATACGCAGTATTTT. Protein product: CASRLAGGPDTQYF.

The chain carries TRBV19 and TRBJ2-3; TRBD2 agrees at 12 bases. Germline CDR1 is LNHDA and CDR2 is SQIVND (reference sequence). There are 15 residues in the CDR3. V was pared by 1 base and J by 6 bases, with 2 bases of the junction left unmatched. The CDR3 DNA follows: TGTGCCAGTAGTATAGGACTAGCGGGAGAGGATACGCAGTATTTT. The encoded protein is CASSIGLAGEDTQYF.

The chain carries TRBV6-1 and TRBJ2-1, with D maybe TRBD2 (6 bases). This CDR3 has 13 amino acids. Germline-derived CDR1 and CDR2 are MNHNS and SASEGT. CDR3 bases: TGTGTCGGTAGCCGTGGGGGGAATAGTGAGCAGTTCTTC. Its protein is CVGSRGGNSEQFF.

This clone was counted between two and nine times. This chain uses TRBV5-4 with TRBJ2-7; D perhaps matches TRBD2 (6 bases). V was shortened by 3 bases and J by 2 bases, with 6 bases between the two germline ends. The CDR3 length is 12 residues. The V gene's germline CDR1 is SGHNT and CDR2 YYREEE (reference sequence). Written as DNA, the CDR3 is TGTGCCAGCAGCTCGGGGGCCTACGAGCAGTACTTC. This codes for CASSSGAYEQYF.

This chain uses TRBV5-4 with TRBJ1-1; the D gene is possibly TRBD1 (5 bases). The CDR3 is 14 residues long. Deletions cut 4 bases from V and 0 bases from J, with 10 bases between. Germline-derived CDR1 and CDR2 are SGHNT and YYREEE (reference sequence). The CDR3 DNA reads TGTGCCAGCAGCGAGGGACTCCTGAACACTGAAGCTTTCTTT. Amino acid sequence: CASSEGLLNTEAFF.

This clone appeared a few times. This chain's CDR3 is CASSDLSRDGYTF. The CDR3 DNA is TGTGCCAGCAGTGATCTGTCAAGAGATGGCTACACCTTC. The V call is TRBV6-1, the J call TRBJ1-2; D gene ambiguous. The CDR3 loop spans 13 amino acids. Germline-derived CDR1 and CDR2 are MNHNS and SASEGT. Trimming removed 3 bases at V and 6 bases at J, with 11 bases between.

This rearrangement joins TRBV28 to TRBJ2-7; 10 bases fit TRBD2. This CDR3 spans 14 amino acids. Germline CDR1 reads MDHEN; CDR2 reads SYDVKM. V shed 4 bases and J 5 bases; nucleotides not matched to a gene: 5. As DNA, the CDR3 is TGTGCCAGCAGTTCTAGCGGGAGTCGCCACGAGCAGTACTTC. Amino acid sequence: CASSSSGSRHEQYF.

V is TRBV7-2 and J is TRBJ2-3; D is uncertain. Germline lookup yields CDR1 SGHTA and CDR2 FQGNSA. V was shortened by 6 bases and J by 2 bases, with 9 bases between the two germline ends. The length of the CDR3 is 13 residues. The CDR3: CASSPSYTDTQYF. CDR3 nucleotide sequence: TGTGCCAGCAGTCCCTCTTACACAGATACGCAGTATTTT.

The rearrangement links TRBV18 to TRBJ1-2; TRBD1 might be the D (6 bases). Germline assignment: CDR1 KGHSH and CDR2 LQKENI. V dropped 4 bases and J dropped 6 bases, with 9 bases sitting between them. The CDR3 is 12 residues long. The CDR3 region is CASSQPGDGYTF. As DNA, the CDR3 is TGTGCCAGCTCACAGCCAGGGGATGGCTACACCTTC. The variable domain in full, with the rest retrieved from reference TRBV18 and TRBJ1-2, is NAGVMQNPRHLVRRRGQEARLRCSPMKGHSHVYWYRQLPEEGLKFMVYLQKENIIDESGMPKERFSAEFPKEGPSILRIQQVVRGDSAAYFCASSQPGDGYTFGSGTRLTVV.

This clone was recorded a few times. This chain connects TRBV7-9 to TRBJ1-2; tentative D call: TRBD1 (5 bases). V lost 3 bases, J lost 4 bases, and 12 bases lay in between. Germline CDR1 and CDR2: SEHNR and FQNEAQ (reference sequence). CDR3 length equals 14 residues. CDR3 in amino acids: CASSLGGDGYGYTF. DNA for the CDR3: TGTGCCAGCAGCTTGGGAGGGGACGGCTATGGCTACACCTTC.

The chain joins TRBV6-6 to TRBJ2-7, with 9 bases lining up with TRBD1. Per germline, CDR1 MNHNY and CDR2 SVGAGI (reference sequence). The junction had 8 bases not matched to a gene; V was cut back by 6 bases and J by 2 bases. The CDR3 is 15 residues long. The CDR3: CASRQPGQGAYEQYF. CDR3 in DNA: TGTGCCAGCAGGCAACCGGGACAGGGTGCCTACGAGCAGTACTTC.

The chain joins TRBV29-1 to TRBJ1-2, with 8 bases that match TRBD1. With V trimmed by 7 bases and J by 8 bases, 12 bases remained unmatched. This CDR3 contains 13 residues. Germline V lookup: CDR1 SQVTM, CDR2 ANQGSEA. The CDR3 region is CSAGQGLDVGYTF. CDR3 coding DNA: TGCAGCGCCGGACAGGGTCTGGATGTCGGCTACACCTTC.

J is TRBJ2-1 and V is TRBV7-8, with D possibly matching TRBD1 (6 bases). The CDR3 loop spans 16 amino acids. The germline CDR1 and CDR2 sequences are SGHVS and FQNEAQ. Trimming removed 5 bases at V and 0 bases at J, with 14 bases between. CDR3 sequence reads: CASSIYRVSSYNEQFF. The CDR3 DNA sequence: TGTGCCAGCAGCATCTACAGGGTAAGCTCCTACAATGAGCAGTTCTTC.

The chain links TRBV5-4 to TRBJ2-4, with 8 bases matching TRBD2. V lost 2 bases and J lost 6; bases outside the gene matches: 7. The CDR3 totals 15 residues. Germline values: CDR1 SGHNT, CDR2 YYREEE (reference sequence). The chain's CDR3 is CASSFTGTRGNIQYF. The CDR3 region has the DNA TGTGCCAGCAGCTTTACCGGGACTAGGGGAAACATTCAGTACTTC.

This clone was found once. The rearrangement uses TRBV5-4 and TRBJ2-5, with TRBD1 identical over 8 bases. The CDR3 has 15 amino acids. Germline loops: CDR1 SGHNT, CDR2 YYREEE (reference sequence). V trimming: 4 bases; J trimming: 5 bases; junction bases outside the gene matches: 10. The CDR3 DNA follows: TGTGCCAGCAGCCTAGGACAGGGAGCTTTGGAGACCCAGTACTTC. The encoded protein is CASSLGQGALETQYF.

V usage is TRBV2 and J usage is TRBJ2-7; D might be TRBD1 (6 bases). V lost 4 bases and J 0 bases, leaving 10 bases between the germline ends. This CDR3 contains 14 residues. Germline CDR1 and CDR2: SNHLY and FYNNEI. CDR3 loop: CASSALGGSYEQYF. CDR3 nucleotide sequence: TGTGCCAGCAGTGCGTTAGGGGGCTCCTACGAGCAGTACTTC.

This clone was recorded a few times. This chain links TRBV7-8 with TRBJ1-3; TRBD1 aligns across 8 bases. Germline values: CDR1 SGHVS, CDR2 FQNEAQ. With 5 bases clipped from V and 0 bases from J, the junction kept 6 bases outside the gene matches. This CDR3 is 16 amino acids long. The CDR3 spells CASSRGTGRSGNTIYF. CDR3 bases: TGTGCCAGCAGCAGGGGGACAGGCCGCTCTGGAAACACCATATATTTT.